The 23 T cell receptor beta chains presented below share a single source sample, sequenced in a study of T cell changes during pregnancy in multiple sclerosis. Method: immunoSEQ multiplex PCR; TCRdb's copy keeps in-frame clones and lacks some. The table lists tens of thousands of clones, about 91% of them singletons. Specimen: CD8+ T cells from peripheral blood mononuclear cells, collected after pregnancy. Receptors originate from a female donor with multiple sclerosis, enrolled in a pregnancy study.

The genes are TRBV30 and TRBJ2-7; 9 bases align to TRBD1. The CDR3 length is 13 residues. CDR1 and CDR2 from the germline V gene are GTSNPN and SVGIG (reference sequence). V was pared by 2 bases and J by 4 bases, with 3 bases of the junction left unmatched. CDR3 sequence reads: CAWSTGTGYEQYF. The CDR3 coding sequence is TGTGCCTGGAGTACCGGGACAGGGTACGAGCAGTACTTC.

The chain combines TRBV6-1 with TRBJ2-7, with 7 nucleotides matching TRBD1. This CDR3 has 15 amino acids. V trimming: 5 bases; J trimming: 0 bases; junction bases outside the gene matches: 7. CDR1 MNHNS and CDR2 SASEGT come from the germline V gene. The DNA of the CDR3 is TGTGCCAGCAGTCAGGGGGTAGGAACCTCCTACGAGCAGTACTTC. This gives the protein CASSQGVGTSYEQYF.

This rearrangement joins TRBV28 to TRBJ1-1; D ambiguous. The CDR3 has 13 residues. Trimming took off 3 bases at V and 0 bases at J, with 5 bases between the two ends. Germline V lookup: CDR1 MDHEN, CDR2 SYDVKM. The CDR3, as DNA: TGTGCCAGCAGTTTCCGTATGAACACTGAAGCTTTCTTT. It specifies CASSFRMNTEAFF. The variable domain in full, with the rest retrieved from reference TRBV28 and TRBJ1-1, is DVKVTQSSRYLVKRTGEKVFLECVQDMDHENMFWYRQDPGLGLRLIYFSYDVKMKEKGDIPEGYSVSREKKERFSLILESASTNQTSMYLCASSFRMNTEAFFGQGTRLTVV.

The CDR3 DNA sequence: TGCGCCAGCAGCCCTGCTAGCGGATTAGACTACGAGCAGTACTTC. It translates to CASSPASGLDYEQYF. This chain uses TRBV5-1 with TRBJ2-7, with TRBD2 matching over 7 bases. CDR3 length: 15 amino acids. The trim removed 4 bases at V and 3 bases at J, leaving 10 bases unmatched. The germline CDR1 and CDR2 sequences are SGHRS and YFSETQ.

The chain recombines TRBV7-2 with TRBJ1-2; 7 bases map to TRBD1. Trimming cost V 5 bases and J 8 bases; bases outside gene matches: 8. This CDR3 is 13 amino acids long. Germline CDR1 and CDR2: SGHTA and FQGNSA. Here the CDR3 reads CASSPDRVGGYTF. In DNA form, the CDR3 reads TGTGCCAGCAGCCCCGACAGGGTAGGAGGCTACACCTTC.

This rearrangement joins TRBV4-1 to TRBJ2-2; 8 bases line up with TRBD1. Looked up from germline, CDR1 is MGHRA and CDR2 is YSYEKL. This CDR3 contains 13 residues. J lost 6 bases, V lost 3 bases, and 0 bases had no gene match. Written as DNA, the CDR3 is TGCGCCAGCAGCCAGACAGGGGCCGGGGAGCTGTTTTTT. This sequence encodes CASSQTGAGELFF.

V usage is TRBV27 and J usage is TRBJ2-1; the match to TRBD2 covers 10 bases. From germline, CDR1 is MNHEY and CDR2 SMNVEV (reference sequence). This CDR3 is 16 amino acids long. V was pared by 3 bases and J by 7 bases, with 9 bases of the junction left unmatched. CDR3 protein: CASSLSPSGSYNEQFF. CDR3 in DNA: TGTGCCAGCAGTTTGTCCCCTAGCGGGAGCTATAATGAGCAGTTCTTC.

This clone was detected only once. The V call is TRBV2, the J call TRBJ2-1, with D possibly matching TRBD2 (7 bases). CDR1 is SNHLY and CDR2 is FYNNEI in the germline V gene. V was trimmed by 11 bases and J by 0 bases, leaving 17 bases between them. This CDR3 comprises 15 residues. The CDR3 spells CAGSYGGLSYNEQFF. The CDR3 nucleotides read TGTGCCGGGTCTTACGGGGGGCTCTCCTACAATGAGCAGTTCTTC. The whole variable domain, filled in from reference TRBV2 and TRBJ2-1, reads EPEVTQTPSHQVTQMGQEVILRCVPISNHLYFYWYRQILGQKVEFLVSFYNNEISEKSEIFDDQFSVERPDGSNFTLKIRSTKLEDSAMYFCAGSYGGLSYNEQFFGPGTRLTVL.

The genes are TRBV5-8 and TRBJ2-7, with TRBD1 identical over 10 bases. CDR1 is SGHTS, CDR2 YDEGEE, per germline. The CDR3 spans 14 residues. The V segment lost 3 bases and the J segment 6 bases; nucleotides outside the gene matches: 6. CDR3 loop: CASSSGTGVIEQYF. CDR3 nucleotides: TGTGCCAGCAGCTCCGGGACAGGGGTTATCGAGCAGTACTTC.

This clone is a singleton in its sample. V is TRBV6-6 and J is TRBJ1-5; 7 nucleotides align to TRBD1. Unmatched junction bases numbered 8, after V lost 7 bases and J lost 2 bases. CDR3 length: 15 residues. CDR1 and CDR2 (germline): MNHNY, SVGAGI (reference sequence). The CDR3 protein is CASTPPGTGNQPQHF. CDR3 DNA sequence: TGTGCCAGCACTCCACCCGGGACAGGCAATCAGCCCCAGCATTTT.

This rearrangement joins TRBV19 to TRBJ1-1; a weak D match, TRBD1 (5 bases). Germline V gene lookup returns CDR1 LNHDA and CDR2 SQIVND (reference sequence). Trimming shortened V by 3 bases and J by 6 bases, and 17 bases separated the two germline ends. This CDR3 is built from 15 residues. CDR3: CASSISGTSGAEAFF. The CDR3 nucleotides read TGTGCCAGTAGTATCTCCGGGACGTCGGGGGCTGAAGCTTTCTTT.

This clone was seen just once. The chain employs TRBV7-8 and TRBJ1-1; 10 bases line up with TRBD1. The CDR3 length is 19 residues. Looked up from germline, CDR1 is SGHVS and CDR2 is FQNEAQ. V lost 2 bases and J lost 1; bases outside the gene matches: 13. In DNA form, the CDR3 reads TGTGCCAGCAGCTTACTTCAGGGGACAGGGGAGTCGGAGAACACTGAAGCTTTCTTT. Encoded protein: CASSLLQGTGESENTEAFF. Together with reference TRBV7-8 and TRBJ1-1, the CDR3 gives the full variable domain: GAGVSQSPRYKVAKRGQDVALRCDPISGHVSLFWYQQALGQGPEFLTYFQNEAQLDKSGLPSDRFFAERPEGSVSTLKIQRTQQEDSAVYLCASSLLQGTGESENTEAFFGQGTRLTVV.

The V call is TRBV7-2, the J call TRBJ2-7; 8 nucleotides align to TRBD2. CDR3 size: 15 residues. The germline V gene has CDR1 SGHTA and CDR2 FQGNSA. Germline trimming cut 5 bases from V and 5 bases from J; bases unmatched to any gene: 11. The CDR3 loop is CASSPTGGRSDEQYF. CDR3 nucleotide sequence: TGTGCCAGCAGCCCGACGGGGGGGCGTTCGGACGAGCAGTACTTC.

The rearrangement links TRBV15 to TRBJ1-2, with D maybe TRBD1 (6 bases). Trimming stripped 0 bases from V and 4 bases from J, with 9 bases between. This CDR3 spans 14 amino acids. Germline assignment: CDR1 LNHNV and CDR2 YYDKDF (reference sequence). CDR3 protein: CATSRDRGTYGYTF. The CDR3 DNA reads TGTGCCACCAGCAGAGATAGGGGGACCTATGGCTACACCTTC.

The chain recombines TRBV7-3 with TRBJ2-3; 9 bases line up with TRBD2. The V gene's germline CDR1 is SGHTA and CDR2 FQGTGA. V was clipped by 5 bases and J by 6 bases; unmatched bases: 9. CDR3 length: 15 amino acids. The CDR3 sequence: CASSQLAGGRDTQYF. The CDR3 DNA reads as TGTGCCAGCAGCCAGCTGGCGGGGGGGCGGGATACGCAGTATTTT.

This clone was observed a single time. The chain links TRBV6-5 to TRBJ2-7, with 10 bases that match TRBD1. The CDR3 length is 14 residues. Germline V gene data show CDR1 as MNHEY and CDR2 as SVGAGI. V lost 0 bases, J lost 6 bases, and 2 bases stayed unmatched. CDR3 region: CASSYSGTGAEQYF. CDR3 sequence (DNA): TGTGCCAGCAGTTACTCCGGGACAGGGGCCGAGCAGTACTTC.

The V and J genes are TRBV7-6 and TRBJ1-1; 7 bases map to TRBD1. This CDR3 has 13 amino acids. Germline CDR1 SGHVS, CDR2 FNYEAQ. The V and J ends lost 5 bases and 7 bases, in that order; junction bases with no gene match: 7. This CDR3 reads CASSLRTGREAFF. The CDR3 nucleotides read TGTGCCAGCAGCCTCCGGACAGGCCGTGAAGCTTTCTTT.

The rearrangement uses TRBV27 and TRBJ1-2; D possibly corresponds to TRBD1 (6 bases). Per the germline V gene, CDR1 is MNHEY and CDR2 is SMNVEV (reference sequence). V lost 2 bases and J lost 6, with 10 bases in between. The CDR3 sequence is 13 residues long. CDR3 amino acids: CASSLSPGDGYTF. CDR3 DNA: TGTGCCAGCAGTTTAAGTCCAGGGGATGGCTACACCTTC.

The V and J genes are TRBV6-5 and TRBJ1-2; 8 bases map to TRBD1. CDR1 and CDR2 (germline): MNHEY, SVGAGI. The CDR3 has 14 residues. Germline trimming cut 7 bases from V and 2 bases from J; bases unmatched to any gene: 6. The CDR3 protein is CASTGQGRNYGYTF. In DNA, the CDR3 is TGTGCCAGCACCGGACAGGGTAGGAACTATGGCTACACCTTC.

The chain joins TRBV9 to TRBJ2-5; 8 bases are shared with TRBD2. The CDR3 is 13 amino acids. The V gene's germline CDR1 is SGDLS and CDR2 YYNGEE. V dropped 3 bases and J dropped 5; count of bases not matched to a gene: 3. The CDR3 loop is CASSGGRRETQYF. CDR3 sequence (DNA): TGTGCCAGCAGCGGCGGGAGGCGGGAGACCCAGTACTTC. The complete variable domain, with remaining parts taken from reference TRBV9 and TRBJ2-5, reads DSGVTQTPKHLITATGQRVTLRCSPRSGDLSVYWYQQSLDQGLQFLIQYYNGEERAKGNILERFSAQQFPDLHSELNLSSLELGDSALYFCASSGGRRETQYFGPGTRLLVL.

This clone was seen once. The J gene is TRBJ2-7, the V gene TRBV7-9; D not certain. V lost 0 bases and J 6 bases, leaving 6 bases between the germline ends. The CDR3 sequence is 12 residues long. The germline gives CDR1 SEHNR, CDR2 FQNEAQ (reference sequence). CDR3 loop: CASSLAGGEQYF. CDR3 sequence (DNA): TGTGCCAGCAGCTTAGCCGGTGGCGAGCAGTACTTC.

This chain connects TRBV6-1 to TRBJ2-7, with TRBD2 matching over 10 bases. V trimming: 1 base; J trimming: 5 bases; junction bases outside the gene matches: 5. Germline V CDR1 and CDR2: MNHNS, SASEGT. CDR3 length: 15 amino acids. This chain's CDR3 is CASSEEAGGPNEQYF. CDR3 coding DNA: TGTGCCAGCAGTGAAGAAGCGGGGGGGCCCAACGAGCAGTACTTC.

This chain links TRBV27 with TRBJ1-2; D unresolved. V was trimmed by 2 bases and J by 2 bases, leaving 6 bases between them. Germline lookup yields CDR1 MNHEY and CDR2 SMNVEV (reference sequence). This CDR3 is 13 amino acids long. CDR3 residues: CASSLIGNYGYTF. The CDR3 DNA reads TGTGCCAGCAGTTTAATCGGGAACTATGGCTACACCTTC.